The sequence of this TCR beta chain was determined in a study of blood T cell repertoires in COVID-19. Study-level information: There were acute and convalescent COVID-19 samples, and they came from the United States, Italy and Spain. From T cells, B-cell-depleted T cells, or PBMCs came the material, which was cDNA or gDNA.

The V and J ends lost 4 bases and 10 bases respectively, with 23 bases between them. This CDR3 is 15 amino acids long. CDR1 is SGHRS and CDR2 is YFSETQ in the germline V gene. Per the original data handling: The authors estimated nucleated cell counts from reference gene primer amplification. Clones were sequenced by immunoSEQ multiplex PCR, and TCRdb holds only the in-frame ones, with some missing. The V and J calls and clone size come from that table; D and trimming were worked out from the DNA. Here the sample spans roughly 130,000 clones, 65% to 85% being singletons. This sequence was found in a man between 65 and 85 years old with acute or convalescent COVID-19. The rearrangement joins TRBV5-1 to TRBJ1-1; tentative D call: TRBD1 (5 bases). Sequencing was performed on peripheral blood. The CDR3 region has the DNA TGCGCCAGCAGCAACCCGGGCGGGGGGATAGTTTCAGCTTTCTTT. Protein sequence: CASSNPGGGIVSAFF.